This T cell receptor beta chain originates from a study of T cell repertoires in aging, cancer and after chemotherapy. Germline V gives CDR1 KGHSH, CDR2 LQKENI. V lost 0 bases, J lost 5 bases, and 7 bases lay in between. There are 13 residues in the CDR3. Rearranged V-D-J TRB sequences were amplified with a mixed TRB-A/B primer pool. TCRdb re-called the multiplex PCR reads with MiXCR, one entry per CDR3 protein. The table shows about 2,200 distinct CDR3 sequences, with around 20% occurring only once. This clonotype ranks as medium-sized. The template was genomic DNA from peripheral blood, not RNA. The chain carries TRBV18 and TRBJ2-5; the D is unclear. The sequence derives from a human donor with a solid tumor. The sample taken for sequencing was blood. The CDR3 sequence: CASSPPVQETQYF. The CDR3 DNA sequence: TGTGCCAGCTCACCACCAGTCCAGGAGACCCAGTACTTC.